One and the same sample provided the 31 T cell receptor beta chains below, sequenced in a study of blood T cell repertoires in COVID-19. The table came from immunoSEQ multiplex PCR; TCRdb's copy has only in-frame clones and leaves some out. In the table there are a few hundred thousand clones, around 78% of which are singletons. The sequenced sample was peripheral blood. These receptors were taken from a man aged 55 to 69 who had recovered from COVID-19.

The chain has TRBV27 and TRBJ2-1, with 11 bases aligning to TRBD2. After removal of 5 bases from V and 4 bases from J, the junction contained 1 base not matched to a gene. CDR1 MNHEY and CDR2 SMNVEV come from the germline V gene (reference sequence). CDR3 length equals 14 residues. The CDR3 protein is CASSTSGSYNEQFF. CDR3 coding DNA: TGTGCCAGCAGTACTAGCGGGAGTTACAATGAGCAGTTCTTC.

This chain connects TRBV6-2 or TRBV6-3 to TRBJ1-6, with 12 bases lining up with TRBD1. This CDR3 contains 16 residues. V lost 6 bases to trimming and J lost 11 bases; unmatched junction nucleotides: 11. CDR1 is MNHEY and CDR2 is SVGEGT in the germline V gene. This CDR3 is CASSPQTGTGGTPLHF. The CDR3 coding sequence is TGTGCCAGCAGCCCTCAAACCGGGACAGGGGGCACACCCCTCCACTTT.

This chain uses TRBV6-5 with TRBJ1-4; 9 nucleotides line up with TRBD1. Germline V gene data show CDR1 as MNHEY and CDR2 as SVGAGI. V lost 5 bases, J lost 5 bases, and 6 bases stayed unmatched. The CDR3 consists of 15 residues. This CDR3 is CASSISGTGNEKLFF. The CDR3 bases are TGTGCCAGCAGTATATCCGGGACAGGGAATGAAAAACTGTTTTTT.

V is TRBV28 and J is TRBJ1-3; TRBD1 is a possible D gene (5 bases). The germline CDR1 and CDR2 sequences are MDHEN and SYDVKM. The CDR3 length is 13 residues. The V end lost 6 bases, the J end lost 0 bases, and 6 bases lay between the germline ends. The chain's CDR3 is CASRDSSGNTIYF. The CDR3 nucleotides are TGTGCCAGCAGAGACAGCTCTGGAAACACCATATATTTT. The full variable domain, with the rest looked up from reference TRBV28 and TRBJ1-3, is DVKVTQSSRYLVKRTGEKVFLECVQDMDHENMFWYRQDPGLGLRLIYFSYDVKMKEKGDIPEGYSVSREKKERFSLILESASTNQTSMYLCASRDSSGNTIYFGEGSWLTVV.

The rearrangement uses TRBV7-9 and TRBJ2-5, with 11 bases lining up with TRBD2. Germline V lookup: CDR1 SEHNR, CDR2 FQNEAQ (reference sequence). This CDR3 has 16 residues. J lost 5 bases, V lost 4 bases, and 9 bases had no gene match. The CDR3 coding sequence is TGTGCCAGCAGCTCTCGTAGCGGGGGGGACCGGGAGACCCAGTACTTC. It encodes CASSSRSGGDRETQYF.

DNA of the CDR3: TGTGCCAGCAGCTTAGCGCCCGGTCCCTACGAGCAGTACTTC. It specifies CASSLAPGPYEQYF. The rearrangement joins TRBV7-8 to TRBJ2-7; D not certain. The V gene lost 0 bases and the J gene lost 2 bases, with 8 bases spanning the gap. The germline gives CDR1 SGHVS, CDR2 FQNEAQ. This CDR3 region has 14 residues.

This clone was detected a few times. The chain joins TRBV28 to TRBJ1-5; D uncertain. Trimming removed 1 base from V and 2 bases from J, with 12 bases in between. Germline V CDR1 and CDR2: MDHEN, SYDVKM. The CDR3 is 16 amino acids. The CDR3 DNA sequence: TGTGCCAGCAGTTTATTGGGAGGGCAAGGCAATCAGCCCCAGCATTTT. Its translation is CASSLLGGQGNQPQHF.

In this sample, this clone turned up once. The V call is TRBV5-1, the J call TRBJ2-5; maybe TRBD1 (6 bases). The ends were cut back, 2 bases at V and 4 bases at J, with 12 bases in the middle. This CDR3 is built from 14 residues. Germline CDR1 SGHRS, CDR2 YFSETQ. In nucleotides, the CDR3 is TGCGCCAGCAGCTTAGGTTACAGGGCAGAGACCCAGTACTTC. It codes for CASSLGYRAETQYF. The full variable domain, rest sourced from reference TRBV5-1 and TRBJ2-5, is KAGVTQTPRYLIKTRGQQVTLSCSPISGHRSVSWYQQTPGQGLQFLFEYFSETQRNKGNFPGRFSGRQFSNSRSEMNVSTLELGDSALYLCASSLGYRAETQYFGPGTRLLVL.

V usage is TRBV16 and J usage is TRBJ1-1, with TRBD1 identical over 7 bases. Germline CDR1 KGHSY, CDR2 FQNENV. The CDR3 contains 15 residues. Trimming took 4 bases from V and 1 from J; bases not matched to a gene: 6. Here the CDR3 DNA reads TGTGCCAGCAGCCCTATCGGACAGGCGAACACTGAAGCTTTCTTT. Residues: CASSPIGQANTEAFF. Drawing the rest from reference TRBV16 and TRBJ1-1, the complete variable domain is GEEVAQTPKHLVRGEGQKAKLYCAPIKGHSYVFWYQQVLKNEFKFLISFQNENVFDETGMPKERFSAKCLPNSPCSLEIQATKLEDSAVYFCASSPIGQANTEAFFGQGTRLTVV.

This chain connects TRBV6-6 to TRBJ2-3; D is possibly TRBD2 (7 bases). Between the trimmed V and J ends, which lost 10 bases and 4 bases, there was a span of 21 bases. The CDR3 contains 15 residues. The germline CDR1 and CDR2 sequences are MNHNY and SVGAGI (reference sequence). CDR3 protein: CAIQDSGAGADTQYF. The CDR3 coding sequence is TGTGCCATCCAAGACTCAGGGGCGGGGGCAGATACGCAGTATTTT.

The chain uses TRBV30 and TRBJ1-1; 8 positions agree with TRBD1. The CDR3 extends over 13 amino acids. Looked up from germline, CDR1 is GTSNPN and CDR2 is SVGIG (reference sequence). V shed 4 bases, J shed 0 bases, and the junction held 1 base outside the gene matches. The CDR3 protein is CAWTGGLNTEAFF. DNA of the CDR3: TGTGCCTGGACAGGGGGCTTGAACACTGAAGCTTTCTTT. Using reference TRBV30 and TRBJ1-1 for the parts outside the CDR3, the full variable domain is SQTIHQWPATLVQPVGSPLSLECTVEGTSNPNLYWYRQAAGRGLQLLFYSVGIGQISSEVPQNLSASRPQDRQFILSSKKLLLSDSGFYLCAWTGGLNTEAFFGQGTRLTVV.

This CDR3 is CASSPGYEQYF. The DNA for the CDR3 is TGTGCCAGCAGCCCCGGGTACGAGCAGTACTTC. The V and J genes are TRBV7-9 and TRBJ2-7, with no clear D. The V and J ends lost 5 bases and 4 bases respectively, with 6 bases between them. The CDR3 is 11 amino acids. Germline V gives CDR1 SEHNR, CDR2 FQNEAQ (reference sequence).

This clone was found once. The J gene is TRBJ2-7, the V gene TRBV10-3; 11 bases map to TRBD1. The CDR3 sequence is 13 residues long. The J segment lost 4 bases and the V segment lost 8 bases, leaving 4 bases of the junction unmatched. Per the germline V gene, CDR1 is ENHRY and CDR2 is SYGVKD. In nucleotides, the CDR3 is TGTGCCATCCAAGGGACAGGGGGGTACGAGCAGTACTTC. It is translated as CAIQGTGGYEQYF.

The V gene is TRBV25-1, the J gene TRBJ2-7, with D perhaps TRBD2 (7 bases). Germline assignment: CDR1 MGHDK and CDR2 SYGVNS. The CDR3 has 15 residues. V gave up 6 bases and J gave up 2 bases, with 17 bases separating them. The CDR3, as DNA: TGTGCCAGCAGGGGGGGGGCGTTGACTACCTACGAGCAGTACTTC. Protein sequence: CASRGGALTTYEQYF.

In regard to this clone: A far bigger clonotype differs at one base, so this is likely a read error. The rearrangement uses TRBV7-8 and TRBJ1-5; weak D call: TRBD1 (6 bases). Trimming removed 1 base at V and 2 bases at J, with 6 bases between. This CDR3 has 14 amino acids. The germline gives CDR1 SGHVS, CDR2 FQNEAQ. DNA for the CDR3: TGTGCCAGCAGCTTAGACAGGGGCAATCAGCCCCAGCATTTT. Protein: CASSLDRGNQPQHF.

The chain has TRBV2 and TRBJ2-3; D possibly corresponds to TRBD2 (7 bases). The CDR3 totals 14 residues. The germline gives CDR1 SNHLY, CDR2 FYNNEI. V lost 11 bases to trimming and J lost 0 bases, with 15 bases between them. This CDR3 reads CAGGGGHSTDTQYF. In nucleotides, the CDR3 is TGTGCCGGAGGGGGGGGGCATAGCACAGATACGCAGTATTTT.

The CDR3 region has the DNA TGTGCCAGCAGACCGGGACAGGGTACCCACAATGAGCAGTTCTTC. Its protein product is CASRPGQGTHNEQFF. V usage is TRBV6-6 and J usage is TRBJ2-1, with TRBD1 matching over 9 bases. J was trimmed by 5 bases and V by 6 bases; bases with no gene match: 8. CDR3 length: 15 amino acids. Germline CDR1 and CDR2: MNHNY and SVGAGI (reference sequence).

The genes are TRBV4-2 and TRBJ2-7, with TRBD1 as a possible D gene (5 bases). In germline, CDR1 is LGHNA, CDR2 YNFKEQ. CDR3 length: 15 residues. V shed 4 bases and J shed 2 bases, with 15 bases lying between them. The CDR3: CASSLLNGRAYEQYF. DNA for the CDR3: TGTGCCAGCAGCCTCCTAAACGGCAGGGCCTACGAGCAGTACTTC.

The chain is built from TRBV6-5 and TRBJ2-7, with 7 bases matching TRBD1. The germline V gene has CDR1 MNHEY and CDR2 SVGAGI. The CDR3 extends over 12 amino acids. V lost 6 bases, J lost 4 bases, and 3 bases stayed unmatched. CDR3 protein: CASRTGWYEQYF. CDR3 sequence (DNA): TGTGCCAGCAGGACAGGGTGGTACGAGCAGTACTTC.

This chain joins TRBV11-3 and TRBJ2-2; 7 bases match TRBD1. Per the germline V gene, CDR1 is SGHNT and CDR2 is YENEEA. V lost 6 bases, J lost 4 bases, and 11 bases stayed unmatched. The CDR3 runs to 16 residues. The CDR3 DNA follows: TGTGCCAGCAGGAAAAAGACAGGGATAACCACCGGGGAGCTGTTTTTT. Translation: CASRKKTGITTGELFF.

This chain joins TRBV12-2 and TRBJ2-2; no DNA check was done on the table's D call, TRBD2. TRBV12-2 is a pseudogene locus. This CDR3 has 15 residues. For the CDR3, the DNA is TGTGCAAGTCGCACAGGACTAGTGTACACCGGGGAGCTGTTTTTT. Its protein is CASRTGLVYTGELFF.

This chain uses TRBV29-1 with TRBJ1-4; D is ambiguous. Between the trimmed V and J ends, which lost 7 bases and 7 bases, there was a span of 13 bases. The CDR3 is 12 residues long. Germline CDR1 and CDR2: SQVTM and ANQGSEA. The CDR3 sequence is CSATGLSEKLFF. DNA of the CDR3: TGCAGCGCCACCGGGTTGAGTGAAAAACTGTTTTTT.

V and J are TRBV29-1 and TRBJ2-1; 8 bases agree with TRBD1. Per the germline V gene, CDR1 is SQVTM and CDR2 is ANQGSEA. This CDR3 contains 12 residues. After removal of 7 bases from V and 5 bases from J, the junction contained 4 bases not matched to a gene. CDR3 residues: CSAQGANNEQFF. CDR3 sequence (DNA): TGCAGCGCTCAGGGGGCGAACAATGAGCAGTTCTTC.

V gene TRBV7-9 combines with J gene TRBJ2-3, with a weak D call TRBD1 (5 bases). This CDR3 spans 16 amino acids. The V end lost 1 base, the J end lost 0 bases, and 11 bases lay between the germline ends. The germline CDR1 and CDR2 sequences are SEHNR and FQNEAQ (reference sequence). Here the CDR3 DNA reads TGTGCCAGCAGCTTAGATAACAGGTATAGCACAGATACGCAGTATTTT. Translated, it gives CASSLDNRYSTDTQYF.

This chain links TRBV5-1 with TRBJ2-3; 7 nucleotides match TRBD2. Germline V gives CDR1 SGHRS, CDR2 YFSETQ. V trimming: 3 bases; J trimming: 2 bases; junction bases outside the gene matches: 9. The CDR3 totals 16 residues. CDR3 sequence reads: CASSSLAGSPTDTQYF. In DNA form, the CDR3 reads TGCGCCAGCAGCTCCTTAGCGGGCTCTCCCACAGATACGCAGTATTTT. The entire variable domain, with the rest obtained from reference TRBV5-1 and TRBJ2-3, is as follows: KAGVTQTPRYLIKTRGQQVTLSCSPISGHRSVSWYQQTPGQGLQFLFEYFSETQRNKGNFPGRFSGRQFSNSRSEMNVSTLELGDSALYLCASSSLAGSPTDTQYFGPGTRLTVL.

The rearrangement joins TRBV24-1 to TRBJ2-2; TRBD1 agrees at 8 bases. V trimming: 8 bases; J trimming: 6 bases; junction bases outside the gene matches: 13. The CDR3 has 16 residues. Germline V gene sequence: CDR1 KGHDR, CDR2 SFDVKD. CDR3 in DNA: TGTGCCACCATCCACAAGGACAGGGTAACGGCCGGGGAGCTGTTTTTT. It specifies CATIHKDRVTAGELFF.

The chain uses TRBV7-2 and TRBJ2-7, with a possible D match to TRBD1 (5 bases). This CDR3 is 12 amino acids long. V was cut by 7 bases and J by 7 bases, with 14 bases left in between. CDR1 and CDR2 (germline): SGHTA, FQGNSA. Here the CDR3 reads CASTTGLGEQYF. CDR3 DNA sequence: TGTGCCAGCACCACAGGCTTGGGTGAGCAGTACTTC.

The chain employs TRBV12-5 and TRBJ2-3; the match to TRBD2 covers 9 bases. With V trimmed by 3 bases and J by 5 bases, 6 bases remained unmatched. The CDR3 is 15 amino acids. Germline loops: CDR1 LGHNT, CDR2 FRNRAP. CDR3 protein: CASGFSGRSGDTQYF. In DNA form, the CDR3 reads TGTGCTAGTGGTTTTAGCGGGAGATCCGGAGATACGCAGTATTTT.

The chain couples TRBV21-1 to TRBJ1-2; the table's TRBD1 call for D was not verified on the DNA. TRBV21-1 represents a pseudogene. CDR3 length: 13 amino acids. Here the CDR3 DNA reads TGTGCCAGCAGCAAACGGGACAGGGGGCCCGACACCTTC. It specifies CASSKRDRGPDTF.

This clone was recorded a few times. This chain joins TRBV18 and TRBJ2-1; 8 positions agree with TRBD2. The CDR3 spans 15 residues. Germline V gene sequence: CDR1 KGHSH, CDR2 LQKENI. Trimming cost V 3 bases and J 10 bases; bases outside gene matches: 11. The CDR3 bases are TGTGCCAGCTCACCCGGGACTAGTACGTTGGGAGAGCAGTTCTTC. It yields the protein CASSPGTSTLGEQFF.

The V call is TRBV7-2, the J call TRBJ2-5; TRBD2 matches at 15 bases. The CDR3 has 17 amino acids. CDR1 SGHTA and CDR2 FQGNSA come from the germline V gene. With 5 bases clipped from V and 7 bases from J, the junction kept 11 bases outside the gene matches. The CDR3, as DNA: TGTGCCAGCAGCCAGCGCGGGACTAGCGGGGGGAGGGGGACCCAGTACTTC. Translating gives CASSQRGTSGGRGTQYF. Together with reference TRBV7-2 and TRBJ2-5, the CDR3 gives the full variable domain: GAGVSQSPSNKVTEKGKDVELRCDPISGHTALYWYRQSLGQGLEFLIYFQGNSAPDKSGLPSDRFSAERTGGSVSTLTIQRTQQEDSAVYLCASSQRGTSGGRGTQYFGPGTRLLVL.